These 30 T cell receptor beta chains were all obtained from the same sample, sequenced in a study of T cells after yellow fever vaccination (dated by TCRdb to 2018 to 2020). To prepare the library, 5' RACE was applied. This sample was sequenced with an Illumina HiSeq 2500. TCRdb reprocessed the public reads (quality trimming at Q25 with fastp, clone calling with MiXCR) and kept in-frame beta chains. Here each entry gathers all rows of one CDR3 protein and keeps the most common genes and DNA. The table for this sample lists a few hundred thousand distinct CDR3 sequences; about a sixth of them were counted only once. The ten top clones hold 15% to 20% of the sample. Interpreted using the paper, the treatment or condition label stands for: live attenuated yellow fever vaccine strain. Sequencing used PBMCs, obtained 5 to 6 days after the first yellow fever vaccination. These receptors all stem from a man aged 18 to 35 who received the YFV17D yellow fever vaccine.

V and J are TRBV6-1 and TRBJ2-1, with 12 bases matching TRBD2. Trimming at V came to 7 bases and at J to 9 bases, leaving 7 bases not matched to a gene. This CDR3 comprises 14 residues. The germline CDR1 and CDR2 sequences are MNHNS and SASEGT. DNA of the CDR3: TGTGCCAGCATCCTAACTAGCGGGGGGATTGAGCAGTTCTTC. It codes for CASILTSGGIEQFF.

This clonotype has just a few counts. CDR3 protein: CASSQTTSGGFNEQFF. The CDR3 DNA is TGTGCCAGCAGCCAAACGACTAGCGGGGGGTTCAATGAGCAGTTCTTC. The J gene is TRBJ2-1, the V gene TRBV4-2; the match to TRBD2 covers 13 bases. The V gene end was trimmed by 2 bases and the J gene end by 6 bases; junction bases not matched to a gene: 4. CDR1 and CDR2 from the germline V gene are LGHNA and YNFKEQ. The CDR3 is 16 residues long.

A few counts support this clonotype. This sequence joins TRBV2 and TRBJ2-3, with 13 bases that match TRBD2. V was clipped by 6 bases and J by 1 base; unmatched bases: 4. Germline CDR1 is SNHLY and CDR2 is FYNNEI. This CDR3 contains 16 residues. CDR3 residues: CASSQGLAGGTDTQYF. The CDR3 DNA reads TGTGCCAGCAGCCAAGGACTAGCGGGGGGCACAGATACGCAGTATTTT.

The chain couples TRBV7-2 to TRBJ1-1, with no clear D. Germline lookup yields CDR1 SGHTA and CDR2 FQGNSA. CDR3 size: 15 residues. The germline V and J ends were trimmed by 5 bases and 5 bases, with 18 bases remaining between them. CDR3 sequence reads: CASSLERRVRTEAFF. Written as DNA, the CDR3 is TGTGCCAGCAGCCTAGAGAGGAGGGTGCGAACTGAAGCTTTCTTT. Full variable domain (remainder filled in from reference TRBV7-2 and TRBJ1-1): GAGVSQSPSNKVTEKGKDVELRCDPISGHTALYWYRQSLGQGLEFLIYFQGNSAPDKSGLPSDRFSAERTGGSVSTLTIQRTQQEDSAVYLCASSLERRVRTEAFFGQGTRLTVV.

The V gene is TRBV2, the J gene TRBJ2-2; 7 bases align to TRBD1. CDR1 and CDR2 from the germline V gene are SNHLY and FYNNEI. V was clipped by 3 bases and J by 1 base; unmatched bases: 8. The CDR3 sequence is 17 residues long. The CDR3 protein is CASSEVEGQRNTGELFF. Here the CDR3 DNA reads TGTGCCAGCAGTGAGGTTGAGGGACAGAGGAACACCGGGGAGCTGTTTTTT.

This clonotype was seen a few times. The chain carries TRBV7-2 and TRBJ2-3; 7 bases align to TRBD1. Losses at the gene ends were 5 bases for V and 2 bases for J; bases not matched to a gene: 7. The germline V gene encodes CDR1 SGHTA and CDR2 FQGNSA. CDR3 length: 15 residues. The CDR3 region is CASSQIGQATDTQYF. CDR3 DNA: TGTGCCAGCAGCCAAATTGGACAGGCCACAGATACGCAGTATTTT.

The gene calls are TRBV27 and TRBJ2-1; 7 bases are a match to TRBD2. The CDR3 totals 12 residues. V gave up 5 bases and J gave up 11 bases; unmatched junction bases: 6. Germline CDR1 reads MNHEY; CDR2 reads SMNVEV (reference sequence). CDR3 residues: CASSLTSSKQFF. The CDR3 coding sequence is TGTGCCAGCAGTCTGACTAGCTCTAAGCAGTTCTTC.

The chain couples TRBV7-2 to TRBJ2-1, with D perhaps matching TRBD2 (5 bases). The CDR3 sequence is 15 residues long. Trimming removed 6 bases at V and 0 bases at J, with 12 bases between. CDR1 SGHTA and CDR2 FQGNSA come from the germline V gene. The CDR3 DNA reads as TGTGCCAGCAGAAAGAGAACTAGCTCCTACAATGAGCAGTTCTTC. This sequence encodes CASRKRTSSYNEQFF.

The table lists this clonotype with a few counts. J is TRBJ2-7 and V is TRBV25-1; 9 nucleotides match TRBD1. V gave up 3 bases and J gave up 3 bases; unmatched junction bases: 9. Germline CDR1 and CDR2: MGHDK and SYGVNS. The length of the CDR3 is 16 residues. The CDR3 reads CASSDSRTGEFYEQYF. The DNA of the CDR3 is TGTGCCAGCAGTGACTCCCGGACAGGGGAATTCTACGAGCAGTACTTC.

Ten or more counts support this clonotype. In nucleotides, the CDR3 is TGCGCCAGCAGCCTGGGACAGCCGGGAGATACGCAGTATTTT. It codes for CASSLGQPGDTQYF. This sequence joins TRBV5-1 and TRBJ2-3, with 7 nucleotides matching TRBD1. After removal of 4 bases from V and 5 bases from J, the junction contained 7 bases not matched to a gene. The germline V gene encodes CDR1 SGHRS and CDR2 YFSETQ. The CDR3 contains 14 residues. Full variable domain (missing parts from reference TRBV5-1 and TRBJ2-3): KAGVTQTPRYLIKTRGQQVTLSCSPISGHRSVSWYQQTPGQGLQFLFEYFSETQRNKGNFPGRFSGRQFSNSRSEMNVSTLELGDSALYLCASSLGQPGDTQYFGPGTRLTVL.

The rearrangement links TRBV29-1 to TRBJ1-1, with TRBD1 as a possible D gene (5 bases). The CDR3 covers 13 residues. V was cut by 3 bases and J by 1 base, with 9 bases left in between. CDR1 and CDR2 (germline): SQVTM, ANQGSEA. CDR3 in amino acids: CSVEVTGNTEAFF. Written as DNA, the CDR3 is TGCAGCGTTGAGGTAACAGGGAACACTGAAGCTTTCTTT.

This clonotype occurred many times. The chain combines TRBV4-3 with TRBJ2-2; D gene unclear. Germline-derived CDR1 and CDR2 are LGHNA and YSLEER. The CDR3 length is 15 residues. V was trimmed by 0 bases and J by 6 bases, leaving 11 bases between them. The CDR3 nucleotides read TGCGCCAGCAGCCAAGAATCTCCGCAGGCCGGGGAGCTGTTTTTT. It codes for CASSQESPQAGELFF.

The chain is built from TRBV24-1 and TRBJ2-6; 10 bases agree with TRBD1. The CDR3 sequence is 15 residues long. CDR1 and CDR2 (germline): KGHDR, SFDVKD. V lost 4 bases and J lost 12; bases outside the gene matches: 8. In DNA, the CDR3 is TGTGCCACCAGTGACCCGGGACAGGGGCTGGGCGTCCTGACTTTC. Its translation: CATSDPGQGLGVLTF.

This chain uses TRBV7-2 with TRBJ1-2, with D possibly matching TRBD1 (5 bases). CDR1 and CDR2 (germline): SGHTA, FQGNSA. This CDR3 has 15 residues. The germline V and J ends were trimmed by 0 bases and 2 bases, with 10 bases remaining between them. Here the CDR3 DNA reads TGTGCCAGCAGCTTAGCGCAGGCAGGGAACTATGGCTACACCTTC. It encodes CASSLAQAGNYGYTF.

The CDR3 DNA is TGTGCCAGCAGCGAGGGACCTCTTAGCGGGGAGCTGTTTTTT. Protein product: CASSEGPLSGELFF. The chain is built from TRBV28 and TRBJ2-2, with D tentatively TRBD1 or TRBD2 (5 bases each). This CDR3 has 14 residues. Trimming cost V 6 bases and J 7 bases, with 15 bases left between them. CDR1 MDHEN and CDR2 SYDVKM come from the germline V gene.

This clonotype came up a few times. This chain connects TRBV5-1 to TRBJ2-2, with a tentative D call TRBD2 (6 bases). Trimming removed 4 bases at V and 7 bases at J, with 17 bases between. The CDR3 extends over 15 amino acids. Germline V gives CDR1 SGHRS, CDR2 YFSETQ. CDR3 residues: CASSPAGGLGGELFF. In DNA, the CDR3 is TGCGCCAGCAGCCCCGCAGGAGGGCTGGGCGGGGAGCTGTTTTTT.

V is TRBV7-6 and J is TRBJ2-7; 8 nucleotides line up with TRBD1. The CDR3 has 14 amino acids. Germline V lookup: CDR1 SGHVS, CDR2 FNYEAQ. J gave up 7 bases and V 5 bases, and 10 bases lay outside the gene matches. The CDR3, as DNA: TGTGCCAGCAGCCCCGGGACAGGACCTGAAGAGCAGTACGTC. The encoded protein is CASSPGTGPEEQYV.

The chain couples TRBV7-9 to TRBJ2-3; perhaps TRBD1 as D (5 bases). The germline V gene has CDR1 SEHNR and CDR2 FQNEAQ (reference sequence). V gave up 5 bases and J gave up 3 bases, with 15 bases separating them. The CDR3 spans 15 residues. Here the CDR3 DNA reads TGTGCCAGCAGCCCCTCTGGGGCCCGGACAGATACGCAGTATTTT. Translated: CASSPSGARTDTQYF.

V and J are TRBV20-1 and TRBJ1-1, with D tentatively TRBD1 (6 bases). Germline loops: CDR1 DFQATT, CDR2 SNEGSKA (reference sequence). The CDR3 has 15 residues. Trimming removed 2 bases at V and 1 base at J, with 14 bases between. This chain's CDR3 is CSARMQTGTNTEAFF. The CDR3 DNA sequence: TGCAGTGCTAGAATGCAGACAGGAACGAACACTGAAGCTTTCTTT.

This clonotype appeared a few times. This chain links TRBV11-2 with TRBJ2-2, with 8 bases identical to TRBD1. J was trimmed by 1 base and V by 5 bases; bases with no gene match: 6. From germline, CDR1 is SGHAT and CDR2 FQNNGV. The CDR3 extends over 16 amino acids. The CDR3 reads CASSLGTGRNTGELFF. CDR3 nucleotides: TGTGCCAGCAGCCTGGGGACAGGCCGGAACACCGGGGAGCTGTTTTTT.

This clonotype was detected only a few times. The chain recombines TRBV4-3 with TRBJ1-1; a weak D match, TRBD1 (5 bases). This CDR3 is built from 13 residues. The ends were cut back, 5 bases at V and 5 bases at J, with 12 bases in the middle. Germline V gives CDR1 LGHNA, CDR2 YSLEER. The CDR3 loop reads CASSSSGGTEAFF. CDR3 nucleotide sequence: TGCGCCAGCAGCTCATCGGGGGGGACTGAAGCTTTCTTT.

This clonotype came up a few times. The chain is built from TRBV3-1 and TRBJ1-5; 9 bases are shared with TRBD1. J lost 5 bases, V lost 0 bases, and 11 bases had no gene match. The germline CDR1 and CDR2 sequences are LGHDT and YNNKEL (reference sequence). This CDR3 is built from 18 residues. The CDR3 region is CASSQDPGTGLLDQPQHF. The CDR3 DNA sequence: TGTGCCAGCAGCCAAGATCCGGGGACAGGGTTGTTGGATCAGCCCCAGCATTTT.

This clonotype was seen more than once but under ten times. V and J are TRBV15 and TRBJ2-1, with TRBD1 matching over 7 bases. The CDR3 length is 18 residues. From germline, CDR1 is LNHNV and CDR2 YYDKDF (reference sequence). With V trimmed by 4 bases and J by 0 bases, 12 bases remained unmatched. The CDR3, as DNA: TGTGCCACCAGCAACCCTGGGACAGCCTTCGACTCCTACAATGAGCAGTTCTTC. Protein product: CATSNPGTAFDSYNEQFF. Full variable domain (rest looked up from reference TRBV15 and TRBJ2-1): DAMVIQNPRYQVTQFGKPVTLSCSQTLNHNVMYWYQQKSSQAPKLLFHYYDKDFNNEADTPDNFQSRRPNTSFCFLDIRSPGLGDTAMYLCATSNPGTAFDSYNEQFFGPGTRLTVL.

In its sample, this clonotype was seen a few times. The genes are TRBV5-1 and TRBJ1-2; a weak D match, TRBD1 (5 bases). Trimming stripped 4 bases from V and 4 bases from J, with 8 bases between. Germline V gene data show CDR1 as SGHRS and CDR2 as YFSETQ. The CDR3 runs 12 residues. CDR3 protein: CASSQGGYGYTF. The CDR3 bases are TGCGCCAGCAGCCAGGGAGGCTATGGCTACACCTTC.

This clonotype appeared many times. The V call is TRBV7-9, the J call TRBJ2-7; D remains ambiguous. The CDR3 runs to 14 residues. The germline V gene encodes CDR1 SEHNR and CDR2 FQNEAQ (reference sequence). The germline V and J ends were trimmed by 1 base and 3 bases, with 10 bases remaining between them. CDR3 sequence (DNA): TGTGCCAGCAGCTTAGTTGGTCCCAACTACGAGCAGTACGTC. As protein: CASSLVGPNYEQYV.

The V and J genes are TRBV20-1 and TRBJ1-5, with D uncertain. With 3 bases removed from V and 0 bases from J, the gap between germline ends came to 15 bases. CDR3 length equals 16 residues. CDR1 is DFQATT and CDR2 is SNEGSKA in the germline V gene (reference sequence). For the CDR3, the DNA is TGCAGTGCTAGTCTCCCTTCCGGGCCTAGCAATCAGCCCCAGCATTTT. This codes for CSASLPSGPSNQPQHF.

The V call is TRBV6-5, the J call TRBJ1-2, with TRBD1 identical over 9 bases. The CDR3 totals 14 residues. The germline V gene encodes CDR1 MNHEY and CDR2 SVGAGI. Germline trimming cut 2 bases from V and 6 bases from J; bases unmatched to any gene: 4. The CDR3 sequence: CASSYTGTGNGYTF. CDR3 coding DNA: TGTGCCAGCAGTTACACCGGGACAGGGAATGGCTACACCTTC.

This clonotype was seen only a few times. The rearrangement joins TRBV10-3 to TRBJ1-6; 7 bases align to TRBD1. J was trimmed by 10 bases and V by 4 bases; bases with no gene match: 10. The CDR3 has 15 amino acids. Germline assignment: CDR1 ENHRY and CDR2 SYGVKD. CDR3 loop: CAISGSTGWGSPLHF. The CDR3 DNA follows: TGTGCCATCAGTGGATCGACAGGGTGGGGATCACCCCTCCACTTT.

The chain recombines TRBV18 with TRBJ2-4; D may be TRBD1 (5 bases). Trimming took off 5 bases at V and 4 bases at J, with 12 bases between the two ends. Germline V gene lookup returns CDR1 KGHSH and CDR2 LQKENI. The CDR3 runs to 14 residues. The CDR3 spells CASSYLGAKNIQYF. The CDR3, as DNA: TGTGCCAGCTCATATTTAGGGGCTAAAAACATTCAGTACTTC.

The rearrangement uses TRBV12-3 or TRBV12-4 and TRBJ1-1; D not certain. Trimming stripped 5 bases from V and 4 bases from J, with 11 bases between. The CDR3 runs to 13 residues. The DNA of the CDR3 is TGTGCCAGCAGTAAAGTTCGGACCACTGAAGCTTTCTTT. It encodes CASSKVRTTEAFF.